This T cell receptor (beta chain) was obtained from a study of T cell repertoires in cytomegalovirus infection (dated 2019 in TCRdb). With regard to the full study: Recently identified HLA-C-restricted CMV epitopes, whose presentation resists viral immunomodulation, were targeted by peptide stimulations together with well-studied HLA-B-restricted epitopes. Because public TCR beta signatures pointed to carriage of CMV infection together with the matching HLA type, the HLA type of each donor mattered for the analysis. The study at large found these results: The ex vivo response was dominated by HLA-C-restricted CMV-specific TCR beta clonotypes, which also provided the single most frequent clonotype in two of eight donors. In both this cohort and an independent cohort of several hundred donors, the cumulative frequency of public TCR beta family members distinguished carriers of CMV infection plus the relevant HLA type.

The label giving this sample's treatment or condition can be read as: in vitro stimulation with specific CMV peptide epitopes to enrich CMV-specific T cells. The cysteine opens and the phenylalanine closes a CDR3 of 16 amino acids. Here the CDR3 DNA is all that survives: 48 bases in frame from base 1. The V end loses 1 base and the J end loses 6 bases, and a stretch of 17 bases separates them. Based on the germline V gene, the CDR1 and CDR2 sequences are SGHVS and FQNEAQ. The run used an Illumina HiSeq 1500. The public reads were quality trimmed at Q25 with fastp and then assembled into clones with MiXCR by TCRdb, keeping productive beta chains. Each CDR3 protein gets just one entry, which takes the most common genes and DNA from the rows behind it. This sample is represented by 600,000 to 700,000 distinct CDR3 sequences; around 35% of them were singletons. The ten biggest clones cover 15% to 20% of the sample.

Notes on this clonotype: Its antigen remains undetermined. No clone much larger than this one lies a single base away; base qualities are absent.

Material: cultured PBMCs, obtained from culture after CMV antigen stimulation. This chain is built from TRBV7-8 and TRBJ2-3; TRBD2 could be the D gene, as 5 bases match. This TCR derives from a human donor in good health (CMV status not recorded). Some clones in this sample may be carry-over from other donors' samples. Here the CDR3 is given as CASSLELGKVQDTQYF. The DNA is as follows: TGTGCCAGCAGCTTAGAACTAGGGAAAGTACAGGATACGCAGTATTTT.